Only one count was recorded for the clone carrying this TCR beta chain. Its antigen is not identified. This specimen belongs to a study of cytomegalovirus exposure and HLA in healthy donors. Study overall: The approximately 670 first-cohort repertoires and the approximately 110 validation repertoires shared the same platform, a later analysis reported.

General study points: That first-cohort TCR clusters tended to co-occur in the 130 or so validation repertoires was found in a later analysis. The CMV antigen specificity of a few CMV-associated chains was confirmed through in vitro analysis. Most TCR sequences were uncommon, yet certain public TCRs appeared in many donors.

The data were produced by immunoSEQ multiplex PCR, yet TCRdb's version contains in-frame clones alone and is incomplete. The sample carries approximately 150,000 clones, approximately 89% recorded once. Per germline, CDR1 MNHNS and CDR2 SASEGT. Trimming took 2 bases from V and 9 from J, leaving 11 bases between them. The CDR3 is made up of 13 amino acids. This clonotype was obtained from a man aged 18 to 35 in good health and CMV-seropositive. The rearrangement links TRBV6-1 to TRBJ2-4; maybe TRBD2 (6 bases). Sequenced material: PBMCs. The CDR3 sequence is CASSEQREAIQYF. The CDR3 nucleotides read TGTGCCAGCAGTGAACAGAGGGAGGCCATTCAGTACTTC.